This TCR delta chain was recovered during a study of Vδ1+ human thymocytes. Study-wide results and limits: In the thymus, TRG and TRD repertoires looked highly polyclonal with Gaussian CDR3 lengths.

RNA was extracted from the cells and then reverse transcribed. The CDR3 regions were amplified by multiplex PCR from V-gene primers to a constant-region primer. TCRdb repeated clone calling on the multiplex PCR reads with CATT. Of about 73,000 delta-chain clones listed, approximately 30% were seen once; the top ten hold about 0.24%. A word on this clone: The antigen remains undetermined. A much larger clone sits a single nucleotide away, making a read error possible.

Trimming removed 3 bases from V and 4 bases from J, with 17 bases in between. The CDR3 extends over 15 amino acids. The V gene's germline CDR1 is GEAIGNYY and CDR2 EKD. The TCR originated in a boy in the first two years of life who had congenital heart surgery. What was sequenced was Vdelta1+ gamma-delta thymocytes from the thymus. Subset indicated: FACS-sorted CD3+ TCRalphabeta- TCRVdelta1+ TCRVdelta2- thymocytes. The V and J genes are TRDV2 and TRDJ1; D not certain. The CDR3 nucleotides are TGTGCCTGTGACTCCGTAGGGTGGGTCCACGATAAACTCATCTTT. Translating it yields CACDSVGWVHDKLIF.